One and the same sample provided the 17 T cell receptor beta chains below, sequenced in a study of Graves' ophthalmopathy and Graves' hyperthyroidism. Amplification of the TCR beta CDR3 regions used RNA transcripts (as template). In the first round, RT-PCR was carried out with HTBI primers, and a multiplex PCR formed the second round. TCRdb passed the multiplex PCR reads through MiXCR, listing each CDR3 protein once. The data contain 580,000 or so distinct CDR3 sequences, under 45% of them singletons. The specimen sequenced was peripheral blood or thyroid tissue (not recorded which). The receptors here all came from an adult man with Graves' hyperthyroidism.

This clonotype was seen repeatedly, ten times or more. V gene TRBV6-5 combines with J gene TRBJ2-7, with D possibly being TRBD2 (6 bases). The ends were cut back, 2 bases at V and 6 bases at J, with 14 bases in the middle. The CDR3 length is 14 residues. The germline CDR1 and CDR2 sequences are MNHEY and SVGAGI. CDR3 DNA sequence: TGTGCCAGCAGTTACCTGGGACGGAGGGGCGAGCAGTACTTC. Protein sequence: CASSYLGRRGEQYF.

Of note for this clonotype: One end of the junction does not line up with germline, which may come from a read error. CDR3 DNA: TGTGCCAGCAGCTCAACTAGCGACTCCTACAATGAGCAGTTTTTT. This sequence encodes CASSSTSDSYNEQFF. The gene calls are TRBV2 and TRBJ2-2; 7 bases line up with TRBD2. The CDR3 sequence is 15 residues long. Germline V gives CDR1 SNHLY, CDR2 FYNNEI.

In this sample, this clonotype turned up a few times. The J gene is TRBJ2-2, the V gene TRBV9; tentative D call: TRBD1 (6 bases). This CDR3 has 13 amino acids. Trimming cost V 7 bases and J 1 base, with 8 bases left between them. Germline V gene lookup returns CDR1 SGDLS and CDR2 YYNGEE. CDR3 sequence reads: CASEGQNTGELFF. In nucleotides, the CDR3 is TGTGCCAGCGAGGGACAGAACACCGGGGAGCTGTTTTTT.

J is TRBJ1-5 and V is TRBV20-1; D is unresolved. The CDR3 has 12 amino acids. Trimming removed 1 base at V and 14 bases at J, with 15 bases between. Germline-derived CDR1 and CDR2 are DFQATT and SNEGSKA (reference sequence). For the CDR3, the DNA is TGCAGTGCTAGAGCGGGAGGAACCTACGAGCATTTT. Translation gives CSARAGGTYEHF.

The chain uses TRBV19 and TRBJ2-3, with D maybe TRBD1 (5 bases). Germline loops: CDR1 LNHDA, CDR2 SQIVND (reference sequence). This CDR3 spans 14 amino acids. V shed 6 bases and J shed 2 bases, with 12 bases lying between them. The DNA for the CDR3 is TGTGCCAGTAGCGACAGAGAGTTCACAGATACGCAGTATTTT. Protein sequence: CASSDREFTDTQYF.

J is TRBJ2-6 and V is TRBV19; the D is unclear. Trimming removed 10 bases at V and 12 bases at J, with 7 bases between. The germline gives CDR1 LNHDA, CDR2 SQIVND (reference sequence). This CDR3 is built from 9 residues. The CDR3: CATARVLTF. The CDR3 coding sequence is TGTGCCACCGCCCGCGTCCTGACTTTC.

The genes are TRBV2 and TRBJ2-7; 11 positions match TRBD1. J was trimmed by 6 bases and V by 5 bases; bases with no gene match: 3. CDR1 is SNHLY and CDR2 is FYNNEI in the germline V gene. The CDR3 totals 13 residues. Here the CDR3 reads CASSPDRGREQYF. CDR3 DNA: TGTGCCAGCAGTCCGGACAGGGGGCGCGAGCAGTACTTC. Filled out from reference TRBV2 and TRBJ2-7, the complete variable domain reads EPEVTQTPSHQVTQMGQEVILRCVPISNHLYFYWYRQILGQKVEFLVSFYNNEISEKSEIFDDQFSVERPDGSNFTLKIRSTKLEDSAMYFCASSPDRGREQYFGPGTRLTVT.

This clonotype was detected ten times or more. The chain combines TRBV19 with TRBJ1-2; no reliable D call. The CDR3 is 12 residues long. The V gene lost 3 bases and the J gene lost 3 bases, with 5 bases spanning the gap. CDR1 LNHDA and CDR2 SQIVND come from the germline V gene (reference sequence). The CDR3 DNA reads TGTGCCAGTAGTATCGAGTACTATGGCTACACCTTC. Its protein is CASSIEYYGYTF.

In the case of this clonotype: A much larger clone sits a single nucleotide away, making a read error possible. DNA of the CDR3: TGTGCCATCACTAGGGGCACCGGGGAGCCGTTTTTT. It yields the protein CAITRGTGEPFF. The chain uses TRBV10-3 and TRBJ2-2; tentatively, D is TRBD1 or TRBD2 (5 bases each). The CDR3 is 12 residues long. Germline CDR1 reads ENHRY; CDR2 reads SYGVKD.

Concerning this clonotype itself: An end of the junction does not agree with germline; a read error may underlie this. The chain uses TRBV6-1 and TRBJ1-1, with D hard to call. Per germline, CDR1 MNHNS and CDR2 SASEGT. The CDR3 is made up of 15 amino acids. Here the CDR3 DNA reads TGTGCCAGCAGTGAGCAGAGGGTGCTGAACACTGAAACTTTCTTC. This encodes CASSEQRVLNTETFF.

This clonotype has just one count. The CDR3 nucleotides read TGTGCCAGCACCCCGGGAGGGACAGGGAGCACCTACGAGCAGTACTTC. This encodes CASTPGGTGSTYEQYF. J is TRBJ2-7 and V is TRBV25-1, with D maybe TRBD1 (9 bases). Trimming took off 7 bases at V and 2 bases at J, with 21 bases between the two ends. The CDR3 runs 16 residues. Germline V gives CDR1 MGHDK, CDR2 SYGVNS.

In its sample, this clonotype was seen many times. The chain is built from TRBV5-1 and TRBJ1-2; D possibly corresponds to TRBD1 (6 bases). V was pared by 3 bases and J by 4 bases, with 13 bases between. The V gene's germline CDR1 is SGHRS and CDR2 YFSETQ. The CDR3 is made up of 14 amino acids. The CDR3 reads CASSSREGGYGYTF. The CDR3 DNA reads as TGCGCCAGCAGCTCCAGGGAAGGGGGCTATGGCTACACCTTC.

J is TRBJ1-6 and V is TRBV20-1; no firm D call. V gave up 5 bases and J gave up 9 bases, with 11 bases separating them. The germline CDR1 and CDR2 sequences are DFQATT and SNEGSKA (reference sequence). The CDR3 loop spans 12 amino acids. The CDR3 sequence is CSAGLAGSPLHF. In nucleotides, the CDR3 is TGCAGTGCTGGACTAGCGGGTTCACCCCTCCACTTT.

This clonotype was counted between two and nine times. The chain employs TRBV5-1 and TRBJ2-7, with 9 bases identical to TRBD1. Germline trimming cut 4 bases from V and 1 base from J; bases unmatched to any gene: 6. CDR3 length: 15 amino acids. Germline values: CDR1 SGHRS, CDR2 YFSETQ. CDR3 nucleotides: TGCGCCAGCAGCGCCACAGGGGGCGCTTCCTACGAGCAGTACTTC. Translation: CASSATGGASYEQYF.

The genes are TRBV13 and TRBJ2-7, with TRBD1 matching over 7 bases. This CDR3 region has 14 residues. Germline lookup yields CDR1 PRHDT and CDR2 FYEKMQ (reference sequence). V lost 6 bases and J lost 0; bases outside the gene matches: 5. CDR3 region: CASRSTGDSYEQYF. The CDR3 region has the DNA TGTGCCAGCAGGTCAACAGGGGACTCCTACGAGCAGTACTTC.

This clonotype was recorded many times. The rearrangement links TRBV29-1 to TRBJ2-2, with D perhaps TRBD1 (5 bases). V lost 7 bases to trimming and J lost 6 bases, with 18 bases between them. The CDR3 consists of 14 residues. Per the germline V gene, CDR1 is SQVTM and CDR2 is ANQGSEA. The CDR3 bases are TGCAGCGCCCTAAGGGCTGCAGGGCCCGGGGAGCTGTTTTTT. It encodes CSALRAAGPGELFF.

The CDR3 DNA follows: TGTGCCAGCAGTTTCCCTACAGGGTCCACCGGGGAGCTGTTTTTT. It is translated as CASSFPTGSTGELFF. This rearrangement joins TRBV12-3 or TRBV12-4 to TRBJ2-2; weak D call: TRBD1 (6 bases). The germline V and J ends were trimmed by 3 bases and 4 bases, with 12 bases remaining between them. This CDR3 has 15 amino acids.